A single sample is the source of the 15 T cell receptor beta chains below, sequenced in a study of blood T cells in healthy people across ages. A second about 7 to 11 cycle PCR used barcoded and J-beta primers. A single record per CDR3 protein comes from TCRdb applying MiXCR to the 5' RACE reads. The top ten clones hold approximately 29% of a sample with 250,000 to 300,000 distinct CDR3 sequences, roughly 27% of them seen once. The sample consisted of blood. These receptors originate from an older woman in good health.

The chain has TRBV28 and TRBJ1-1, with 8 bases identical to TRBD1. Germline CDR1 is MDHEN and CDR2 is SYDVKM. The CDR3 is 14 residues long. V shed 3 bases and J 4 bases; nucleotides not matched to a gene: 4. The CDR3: CASSLRQGATEAFF. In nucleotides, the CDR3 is TGTGCCAGCAGTTTGAGGCAGGGGGCCACTGAAGCTTTCTTT.

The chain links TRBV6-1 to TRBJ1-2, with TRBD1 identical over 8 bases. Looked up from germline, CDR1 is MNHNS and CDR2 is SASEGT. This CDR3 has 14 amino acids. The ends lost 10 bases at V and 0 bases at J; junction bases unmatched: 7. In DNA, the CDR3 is TGTGCCACCGTAACAGGGGGTACTAACTATGGCTACACCTTC. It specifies CATVTGGTNYGYTF.

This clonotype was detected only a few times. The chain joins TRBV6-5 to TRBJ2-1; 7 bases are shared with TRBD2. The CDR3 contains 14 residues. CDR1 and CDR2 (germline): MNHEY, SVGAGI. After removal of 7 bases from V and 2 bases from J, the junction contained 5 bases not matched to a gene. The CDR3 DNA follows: TGTGCCAGCATCAAAAGCGGGACCTACAATGAGCAGTTCTTC. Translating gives CASIKSGTYNEQFF.

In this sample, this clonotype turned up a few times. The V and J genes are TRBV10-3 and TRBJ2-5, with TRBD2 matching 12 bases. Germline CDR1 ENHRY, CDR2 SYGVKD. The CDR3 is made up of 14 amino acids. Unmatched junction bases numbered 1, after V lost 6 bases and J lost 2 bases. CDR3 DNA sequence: TGTGCCATCAGCGGACTAGCGGGACAAGAGACCCAGTACTTC. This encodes CAISGLAGQETQYF.

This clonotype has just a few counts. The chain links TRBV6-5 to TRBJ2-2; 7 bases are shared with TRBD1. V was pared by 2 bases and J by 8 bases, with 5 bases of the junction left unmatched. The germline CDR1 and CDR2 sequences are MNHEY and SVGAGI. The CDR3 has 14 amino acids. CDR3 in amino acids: CASSYPGTAGELFF. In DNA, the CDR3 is TGTGCCAGCAGTTACCCTGGGACAGCAGGGGAGCTGTTTTTT.

CDR3 nucleotide sequence: TGTGCCAGCAGCACGGGACAGCCTAGGGAAAAACTGTTTTTT. Protein: CASSTGQPREKLFF. The rearrangement uses TRBV12-3 or TRBV12-4 and TRBJ1-4, with 7 bases identical to TRBD1. The length of the CDR3 is 14 residues. The V and J ends lost 6 bases and 8 bases, in that order; junction bases with no gene match: 9.

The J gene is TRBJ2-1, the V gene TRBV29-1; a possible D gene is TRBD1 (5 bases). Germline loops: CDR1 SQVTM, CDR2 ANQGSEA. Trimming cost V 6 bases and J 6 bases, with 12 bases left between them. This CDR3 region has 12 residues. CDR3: CSVSDTLNEQFF. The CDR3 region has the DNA TGCAGCGTCTCGGACACTCTCAATGAGCAGTTCTTC.

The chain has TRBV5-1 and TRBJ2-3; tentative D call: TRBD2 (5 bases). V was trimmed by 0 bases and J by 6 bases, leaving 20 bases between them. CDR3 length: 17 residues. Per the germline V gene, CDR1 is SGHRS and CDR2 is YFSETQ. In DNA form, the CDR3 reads TGCGCCAGCAGCTTGGGTGTTTCGACTGTGGGGAGCGATACGCAGTATTTT. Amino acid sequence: CASSLGVSTVGSDTQYF.

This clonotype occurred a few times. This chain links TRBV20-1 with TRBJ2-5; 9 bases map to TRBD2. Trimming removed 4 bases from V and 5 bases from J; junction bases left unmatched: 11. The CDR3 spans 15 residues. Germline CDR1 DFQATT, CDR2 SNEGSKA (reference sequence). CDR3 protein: CSANGAGGPEETQYF. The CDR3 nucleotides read TGCAGTGCTAACGGGGCGGGAGGGCCTGAGGAGACCCAGTACTTC.

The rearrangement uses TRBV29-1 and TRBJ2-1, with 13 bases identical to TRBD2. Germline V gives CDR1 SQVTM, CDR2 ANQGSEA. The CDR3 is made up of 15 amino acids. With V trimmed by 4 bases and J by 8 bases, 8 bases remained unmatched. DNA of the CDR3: TGCAGCGTTGCATTCGGGACTAGCGGGACAGATGAGCAGTTCTTC. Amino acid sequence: CSVAFGTSGTDEQFF.

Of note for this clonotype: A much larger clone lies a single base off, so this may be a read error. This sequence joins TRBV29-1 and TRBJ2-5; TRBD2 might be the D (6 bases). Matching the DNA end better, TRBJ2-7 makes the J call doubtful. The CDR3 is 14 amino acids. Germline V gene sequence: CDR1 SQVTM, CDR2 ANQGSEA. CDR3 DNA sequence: TGCAGCGTCGGTGGGACTGCCGCTCGTTCCGAGCAGTACTTC. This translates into CSVGGTAARSEQYF.

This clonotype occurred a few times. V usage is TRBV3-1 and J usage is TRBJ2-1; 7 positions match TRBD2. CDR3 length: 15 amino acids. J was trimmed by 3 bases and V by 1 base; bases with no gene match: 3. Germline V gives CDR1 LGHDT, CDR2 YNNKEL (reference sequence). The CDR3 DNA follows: TGTGCCAGCAGCCAAGGCAGCGGGATCTACAATGAGCAGTTCTTC. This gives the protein CASSQGSGIYNEQFF.

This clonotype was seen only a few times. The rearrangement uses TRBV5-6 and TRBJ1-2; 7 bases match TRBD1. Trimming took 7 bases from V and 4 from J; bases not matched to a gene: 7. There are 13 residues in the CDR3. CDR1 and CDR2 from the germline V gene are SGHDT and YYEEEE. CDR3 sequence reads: CASRRDSLYGYTF. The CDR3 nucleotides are TGTGCCAGCCGCCGGGACAGCCTCTATGGCTACACCTTC.

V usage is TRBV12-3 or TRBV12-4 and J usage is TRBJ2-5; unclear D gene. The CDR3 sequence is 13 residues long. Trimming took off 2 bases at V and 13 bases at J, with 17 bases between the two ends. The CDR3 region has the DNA TGTGCCAGCAGTTTATCGACTTTAGAGCGACGGTACTTC. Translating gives CASSLSTLERRYF.

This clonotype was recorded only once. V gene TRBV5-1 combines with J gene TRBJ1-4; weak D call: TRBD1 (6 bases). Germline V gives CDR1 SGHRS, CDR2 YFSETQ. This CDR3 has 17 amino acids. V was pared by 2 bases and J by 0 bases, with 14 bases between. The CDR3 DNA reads TGCGCCAGCAGCTTTTCAGGGGATAAAGCAACTAATGAAAAACTGTTTTTT. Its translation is CASSFSGDKATNEKLFF. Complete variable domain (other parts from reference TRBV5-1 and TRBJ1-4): KAGVTQTPRYLIKTRGQQVTLSCSPISGHRSVSWYQQTPGQGLQFLFEYFSETQRNKGNFPGRFSGRQFSNSRSEMNVSTLELGDSALYLCASSFSGDKATNEKLFFGSGTQLSVL.